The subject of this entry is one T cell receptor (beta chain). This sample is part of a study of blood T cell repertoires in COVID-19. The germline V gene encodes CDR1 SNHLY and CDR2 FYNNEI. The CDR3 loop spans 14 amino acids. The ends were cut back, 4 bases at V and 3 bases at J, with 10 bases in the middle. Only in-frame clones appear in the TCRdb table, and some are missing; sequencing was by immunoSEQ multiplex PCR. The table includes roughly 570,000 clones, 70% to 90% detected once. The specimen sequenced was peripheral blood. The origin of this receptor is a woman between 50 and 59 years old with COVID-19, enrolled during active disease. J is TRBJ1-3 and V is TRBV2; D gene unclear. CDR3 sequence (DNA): TGTGCCAGCAGTGCCCTCCTAGGTGGAAACACCATATATTTT. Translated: CASSALLGGNTIYF.